The 16 T cell receptor beta chains presented below share a single source sample, sequenced in a study of radiotherapy plus CTLA-4 blockade in lung cancer listed by TCRdb under 2018. The protocol used for the library was the immunoSEQ multiplex PCR assay. TCRdb took this table from immuneACCESS and kept in-frame rearrangements with V and J called. Such tables lack part of the clones; where checked against another copy, unresolved V genes explain under half of the gap, and the rest is unexplained. The sample data list some 30,000 clones, and about 80% of these were observed just once. Of the sample, around 15% is held by the ten largest clones. The material was peripheral blood, obtained from a patient treated with radiotherapy plus ipilimumab. The receptors were sampled from a human donor with non-small cell lung cancer that progressed on radiotherapy plus ipilimumab.

This chain links TRBV27 with TRBJ1-3, with D perhaps matching TRBD1 (5 bases). The CDR3 runs 16 residues. V shed 6 bases and J shed 4 bases, with 19 bases lying between them. Germline loops: CDR1 MNHEY, CDR2 SMNVEV (reference sequence). CDR3 nucleotide sequence: TGTGCCAGCAGCCCGGGGCTTTGGATTTTCGGAAACACCATATATTTT. Protein product: CASSPGLWIFGNTIYF.

This chain joins TRBV6-1 and TRBJ1-2; TRBD1 might be the D (5 bases). This CDR3 has 15 residues. Per the germline V gene, CDR1 is MNHNS and CDR2 is SASEGT. The germline V and J ends were trimmed by 4 bases and 0 bases, with 12 bases remaining between them. The CDR3 DNA reads as TGTGCCAGCAGTGGCCCAGGGCGAGCTAACTATGGCTACACCTTC. It specifies CASSGPGRANYGYTF.

J is TRBJ2-1 and V is TRBV4-1, with 7 bases fitting TRBD2. CDR3 length: 15 amino acids. V shed 5 bases and J 2 bases; nucleotides not matched to a gene: 6. Per germline, CDR1 MGHRA and CDR2 YSYEKL. The CDR3 loop reads CASSSGTTTYNEQFF. DNA for the CDR3: TGCGCCAGCAGCTCCGGGACTACCACCTACAATGAGCAGTTCTTC.

In the case of this clone: Other nucleotide sequences in the sample specify the same CDR3. J is TRBJ1-1 and V is TRBV7-9, with TRBD1 identical over 7 bases. Germline CDR1 is SEHNR and CDR2 is FQNEAQ (reference sequence). V shed 5 bases, J shed 5 bases, and the junction held 5 bases outside the gene matches. This CDR3 contains 13 residues. The DNA of the CDR3 is TGTGCCAGCAGCCCCCAGGGGGGTACTGAAGCTTTCTTT. This gives the protein CASSPQGGTEAFF.

The gene calls are TRBV5-5 and TRBJ1-5, with unresolved D. The CDR3 spans 14 residues. Per the germline V gene, CDR1 is SGHKS and CDR2 is YYEKEE (reference sequence). With 4 bases removed from V and 7 bases from J, the gap between germline ends came to 15 bases. The CDR3 protein is CASSDTVLGQPQHF. CDR3 DNA sequence: TGTGCCAGCAGCGACACGGTTTTGGGGCAGCCCCAGCATTTT.

The rearrangement uses TRBV19 and TRBJ2-3, with D unresolved. Looked up from germline, CDR1 is LNHDA and CDR2 is SQIVND (reference sequence). The CDR3 is 15 residues long. V was trimmed by 3 bases and J by 2 bases, leaving 12 bases between them. The CDR3 nucleotides are TGTGCCAGTAGTATTGGGATATCGGACACAGATACGCAGTATTTT. It translates to CASSIGISDTDTQYF.

The chain combines TRBV6-1 with TRBJ1-5; D call uncertain. Trimming removed 1 base at V and 1 base at J, with 8 bases between. The CDR3 totals 15 residues. CDR1 MNHNS and CDR2 SASEGT come from the germline V gene. The CDR3 DNA sequence: TGTGCCAGCAGTGAAGTGGCAGTAAGCAATCAGCCCCAGCATTTT. Translating gives CASSEVAVSNQPQHF.

The V gene is TRBV28, the J gene TRBJ2-7; 9 bases match TRBD1. Germline V gives CDR1 MDHEN, CDR2 SYDVKM. V shed 4 bases, J shed 1 base, and the junction held 8 bases outside the gene matches. The CDR3 runs 16 residues. CDR3 in DNA: TGTGCCAGCAGTTCCAGGACAGGGGCCCATTCCTACGAGCAGTACTTC. Translating gives CASSSRTGAHSYEQYF.

The gene calls are TRBV5-6 and TRBJ1-1; D not certain. Trimming stripped 0 bases from V and 5 bases from J, with 14 bases between. Germline CDR1 SGHDT, CDR2 YYEEEE. This CDR3 comprises 15 residues. The CDR3 is CASSLDVGDGTEAFF. CDR3 coding DNA: TGTGCCAGCAGCTTGGATGTGGGTGATGGAACTGAAGCTTTCTTT.

This chain connects TRBV9 to TRBJ2-1, with D perhaps matching TRBD1 (5 bases). Trimming removed 0 bases at V and 10 bases at J, with 17 bases between. CDR3 length: 15 residues. Germline lookup yields CDR1 SGDLS and CDR2 YYNGEE. CDR3: CASSVGQTSAYEQFF. Written as DNA, the CDR3 is TGTGCCAGCAGCGTAGGACAGACCTCGGCCTACGAGCAGTTCTTC.

The rearrangement uses TRBV27 and TRBJ2-7; D remains unclear. Trimming removed 5 bases at V and 9 bases at J, with 20 bases between. This CDR3 comprises 14 residues. Per the germline V gene, CDR1 is MNHEY and CDR2 is SMNVEV (reference sequence). The CDR3 loop is CASSPTFIDIRQYF. The CDR3 DNA sequence: TGTGCCAGCAGTCCAACCTTCATCGACATTCGGCAGTACTTC.

This clone is medium-sized. CDR3 nucleotide sequence: TGTGCCAGCAGTGAACGGGGGACTCCGGTTGGGTATGGCTACACCTTC. This codes for CASSERGTPVGYGYTF. This chain joins TRBV2 and TRBJ1-2, with a possible D match to TRBD1 (5 bases). The germline V and J ends were trimmed by 2 bases and 5 bases, with 18 bases remaining between them. The CDR3 length is 16 residues. The V gene's germline CDR1 is SNHLY and CDR2 FYNNEI.

The V call is TRBV30, the J call TRBJ2-7; D might be TRBD1 or TRBD2, each matching 5 bases. CDR3 length: 12 amino acids. Germline V CDR1 and CDR2: GTSNPN, SVGIG (reference sequence). V was clipped by 5 bases and J by 4 bases, with 12 bases between them. The CDR3 region is CAWGAGAYEQYF. The CDR3 DNA is TGTGCCTGGGGGGCGGGCGCTTACGAGCAGTACTTC.

The V and J genes are TRBV4-3 and TRBJ1-1, with D hard to call. V lost 1 base, J lost 11 bases, and 17 bases lay in between. The CDR3 loop spans 14 amino acids. In germline, CDR1 is LGHNA, CDR2 YSLEER. The CDR3 is CASSQGGSAQKAFF. The CDR3 nucleotides read TGCGCCAGCAGCCAAGGGGGTTCGGCACAAAAGGCTTTCTTT.

The CDR3 loop is CASSLTTGPPTNEQFF. The CDR3 DNA reads as TGTGCCAGCTCACTTACGACAGGGCCTCCCACGAATGAGCAGTTCTTC. This chain joins TRBV18 and TRBJ2-1, with 7 bases identical to TRBD1. The V and J ends lost 4 bases and 7 bases, in that order; junction bases with no gene match: 13. This CDR3 region has 16 residues. Per the germline V gene, CDR1 is KGHSH and CDR2 is LQKENI.

This rearrangement joins TRBV2 to TRBJ1-2; 7 bases agree with TRBD1. V lost 2 bases, J lost 4 bases, and 16 bases stayed unmatched. The CDR3 loop spans 18 amino acids. CDR1 is SNHLY, CDR2 FYNNEI, per germline. The chain's CDR3 is CASSEPRDRGEDGYGYTF. For the CDR3, the DNA is TGTGCCAGCAGTGAACCGAGGGACAGAGGGGAGGACGGCTATGGCTACACCTTC. The complete variable domain, with remaining parts taken from reference TRBV2 and TRBJ1-2, reads EPEVTQTPSHQVTQMGQEVILRCVPISNHLYFYWYRQILGQKVEFLVSFYNNEISEKSEIFDDQFSVERPDGSNFTLKIRSTKLEDSAMYFCASSEPRDRGEDGYGYTFGSGTRLTVV.